This passage covers 5 T cell receptor beta chains from one sample sequenced in a study of T cells after somatic rescue of genetic block. Some clones are missing from TCRdb's copy, which holds only in-frame ones; the method was immunoSEQ multiplex PCR. Of 85,000 to 100,000 clones listed, about nine tenths are singletons. The specimen was peripheral blood mononuclear cells (PBMCs). The receptors come from a woman aged 18 to 35.

The genes are TRBV7-9 and TRBJ1-4; D is perhaps TRBD1 (5 bases). Germline loops: CDR1 SEHNR, CDR2 FQNEAQ (reference sequence). This CDR3 is built from 14 residues. V lost 2 bases and J 6 bases, leaving 10 bases between the germline ends. The DNA for the CDR3 is TGTGCCAGCAGCTTAAATCAGGGAGATGAAAAACTGTTTTTT. Protein product: CASSLNQGDEKLFF.

This chain links TRBV28 with TRBJ2-2; perhaps TRBD1 as D (6 bases). V lost 4 bases, J lost 7 bases, and 22 bases lay in between. The CDR3 extends over 17 amino acids. Germline CDR1 is MDHEN and CDR2 is SYDVKM. The CDR3 nucleotides are TGTGCCAGCAGTTCCCCCGGGACACTGGGGATGGACGGGGAGCTGTTTTTT. This encodes CASSSPGTLGMDGELFF.

This clone was picked up one time. This chain connects TRBV7-9 to TRBJ1-1, with D perhaps matching TRBD1 (5 bases). CDR1 is SEHNR, CDR2 FQNEAQ, per germline (reference sequence). V shed 3 bases and J shed 3 bases, with 14 bases lying between them. This CDR3 contains 15 residues. The CDR3 nucleotides are TGTGCCAGCAGCTTGGCCCCCACAGGAGACACTGAAGCTTTCTTT. Its protein product is CASSLAPTGDTEAFF.

The chain combines TRBV5-1 with TRBJ2-7; D may be TRBD1 or TRBD2 (5 bases each). The CDR3 consists of 14 residues. The germline CDR1 and CDR2 sequences are SGHRS and YFSETQ. Trimming stripped 4 bases from V and 3 bases from J, with 14 bases between. The CDR3 reads CASSRRDRNYEQYF. CDR3 nucleotides: TGCGCCAGCAGCCGAAGGGACCGCAACTACGAGCAGTACTTC.

This chain connects TRBV7-9 to TRBJ1-4; unclear D gene. Trimming shortened V by 3 bases and J by 0 bases, and 14 bases separated the two germline ends. Germline V gives CDR1 SEHNR, CDR2 FQNEAQ (reference sequence). The CDR3 spans 17 residues. The CDR3 protein is CASSLARADPTNEKLFF. The CDR3 DNA follows: TGTGCCAGCAGCTTGGCCCGGGCCGACCCAACTAATGAAAAACTGTTTTTT.